A selection of T cell receptor beta chains follows, all from one sample in a study of T-cell reconstitution after alpha-beta-depleted transplantation in children. TCRdb re-analysed the PCR reads in MiXCR, keeping a single row per CDR3 protein. The table lists 500,000 to 600,000 distinct CDR3 sequences, roughly 30% of them singletons. This sample comprised PBMCs, obtained before TCRalphabeta/CD19-depleted stem cell transplant. Receptors were obtained from a boy younger than two with Wiskott-Aldrich syndrome, due to receive a stem cell transplant. The conserved cysteine and the conserved F or W are not part of the CDR3 here.

J: TRBJ2-1; V: TRBV5-1; CDR3: ASSRNLREQF
J: TRBJ1-1; V: TRBV12-3/TRBV12-4; CDR3: ASRGTRGEAF
J: TRBJ1-6; V: TRBV21-1; CDR3: ATRPGQLNSPLH
J: TRBJ2-7; V: TRBV6-5; CDR3: ASSYFLPGQGSYEQY
J: TRBJ2-1; V: TRBV29-1; CDR3: SGASWNEQF
J: TRBJ2-7; V: TRBV12-3/TRBV12-4; CDR3: ASSQSGRGAYEQY
J: TRBJ1-5; V: TRBV12-3/TRBV12-4; CDR3: ASSWTGGMNQPQH
J: TRBJ2-7; V: TRBV5-1; CDR3: ASSLETGAYEQY
J: TRBJ2-2; V: TRBV29-1; CDR3: SVTGTGGHTGELF
J: TRBJ2-3; V: TRBV5-1; CDR3: ASSSRLAGGTDTQY
J: TRBJ1-2; V: TRBV5-1; CDR3: ASSPRTGHYGYT
J: TRBJ1-1; V: TRBV6-1; CDR3: ASSVAPRHTEAF
J: TRBJ2-1; V: TRBV13; CDR3: ASSRKLAGVRDEQF
J: TRBJ1-1; V: TRBV20-1; CDR3: SAREGTVNTEAF
J: TRBJ2-7; V: TRBV5-6; CDR3: ASSLGPHTEGEQY
J: TRBJ2-2; V: TRBV28; CDR3: ASSFAPPNTGELF
J: TRBJ1-1; V: TRBV20-1; CDR3: SARDLQANTEAF
J: TRBJ2-3; V: TRBV6-1; CDR3: ASRSRQIGTDTQY
J: TRBJ2-3; V: TRBV27; CDR3: ASSLSREGPSYGTDTQY
J: TRBJ1-1; V: TRBV18; CDR3: ASSPKRGQLNTEAF
J: TRBJ2-1; V: TRBV5-5; CDR3: ASSLTMSFYNEQF